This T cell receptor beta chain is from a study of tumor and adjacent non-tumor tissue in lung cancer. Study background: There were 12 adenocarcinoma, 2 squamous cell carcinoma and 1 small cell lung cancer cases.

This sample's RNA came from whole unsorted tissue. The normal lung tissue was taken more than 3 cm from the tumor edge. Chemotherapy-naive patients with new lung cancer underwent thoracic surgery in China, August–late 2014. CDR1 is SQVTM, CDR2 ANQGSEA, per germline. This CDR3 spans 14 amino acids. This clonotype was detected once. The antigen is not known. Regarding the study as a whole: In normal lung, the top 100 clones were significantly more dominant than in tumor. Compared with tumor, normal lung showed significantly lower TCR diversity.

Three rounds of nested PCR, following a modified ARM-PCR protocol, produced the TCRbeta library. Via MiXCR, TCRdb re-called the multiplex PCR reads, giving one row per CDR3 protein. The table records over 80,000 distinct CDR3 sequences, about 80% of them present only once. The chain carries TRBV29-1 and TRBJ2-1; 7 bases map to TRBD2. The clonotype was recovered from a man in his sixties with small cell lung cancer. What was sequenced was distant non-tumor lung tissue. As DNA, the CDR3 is TGCACCATCTCTGGGGGGGAAGCGGTACGTGAACAGTTCTTC. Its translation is CTISGGEAVREQFF.